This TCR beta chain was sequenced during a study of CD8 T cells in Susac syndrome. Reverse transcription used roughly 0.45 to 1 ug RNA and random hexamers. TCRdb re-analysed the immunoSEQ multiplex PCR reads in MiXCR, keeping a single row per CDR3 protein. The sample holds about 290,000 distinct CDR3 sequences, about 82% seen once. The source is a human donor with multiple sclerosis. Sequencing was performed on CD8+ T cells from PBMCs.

The CDR3 here is CASRRTPANYGYTF. CDR3 nucleotide sequence: TGTGCCAGCAGGAGGACACCTGCTAACTATGGCTACACCTTC. V gene TRBV6-1 combines with J gene TRBJ1-2; D is perhaps TRBD1 (5 bases). CDR3 length equals 14 residues. Germline V CDR1 and CDR2: MNHNS, SASEGT. V lost 6 bases and J 0 bases, leaving 11 bases between the germline ends.